A single sample is the source of the 30 T cell receptor beta chains below, sequenced in a study of shared clonotypes between healthy human individuals (dated by TCRdb to 2018 to 2021). CD8 naive samples were obtained by positive selection for CCR7 among CD45RO-negative cells, yielding a CD45RA+CCR7+ population from which TemRA cells were excluded. The library was produced with the immunoSEQ multiplex PCR assay. The immuneACCESS repertoire file appears here via TCRdb, limited to in-frame rearrangements. These files lack a portion of the clones; in checked studies, under half of the deficit traces to unresolved V genes, and the cause of the others is not known. This sample holds about 680,000 clones; about 90% were observed only once. Approximately 25% of the sample is held by the ten biggest clonotypes. The material sequenced was naive CD8+ T cells sorted from blood. The cell subset or site label of this sample denotes: CD45RA+CCR7+. The receptors here all came from a man aged 30 to 45 in good health.

The chain has TRBV5-1 and TRBJ2-1; no definite D call. In germline, CDR1 is SGHRS, CDR2 YFSETQ. This CDR3 spans 14 amino acids. V was clipped by 1 base and J by 5 bases, with 10 bases between them. CDR3 nucleotide sequence: TGCGCCAGCAGCTTGTCGGCAGAACACAATGAGCAGTTCTTC. Protein: CASSLSAEHNEQFF.

The chain recombines TRBV5-4 with TRBJ2-7; 8 nucleotides align to TRBD1. In germline, CDR1 is SGHNT, CDR2 YYREEE (reference sequence). The length of the CDR3 is 16 residues. V dropped 0 bases and J dropped 0; count of bases not matched to a gene: 5. DNA for the CDR3: TGTGCCAGCAGCTTGGGGACAGGGATCAGCTCCTACGAGCAGTACTTC. Translating it yields CASSLGTGISSYEQYF.

This clone was counted a few times. The chain couples TRBV27 to TRBJ2-1; 11 positions agree with TRBD2. The CDR3 loop spans 17 amino acids. Trimming cost V 5 bases and J 8 bases; bases outside gene matches: 14. The germline CDR1 and CDR2 sequences are MNHEY and SMNVEV (reference sequence). The CDR3 DNA sequence: TGTGCCAGCAGTGCCTCCCTGGTAGCGGGAGGGCCTTATGAGCAGTTCTTC. It is translated as CASSASLVAGGPYEQFF.

The chain links TRBV7-6 to TRBJ2-4; 7 nucleotides line up with TRBD1. Germline assignment: CDR1 SGHVS and CDR2 FNYEAQ. The CDR3 has 15 residues. Trimming removed 5 bases from V and 4 bases from J; junction bases left unmatched: 8. In DNA form, the CDR3 reads TGTGCCAGCAGCACCTCAACAGGGGTTAAAAACATTCAGTACTTC. Encoded protein: CASSTSTGVKNIQYF.

This clone was observed once. The chain links TRBV9 to TRBJ1-1; unclear D gene. The CDR3 contains 14 residues. The ends were cut back, 7 bases at V and 2 bases at J, with 15 bases in the middle. Germline CDR1 SGDLS, CDR2 YYNGEE. The DNA of the CDR3 is TGTGCCAGCGGTCCGGGGAGACCCAACACTGAAGCTTTCTTT. Its translation is CASGPGRPNTEAFF.

The chain is built from TRBV15 and TRBJ2-3; the D gene is possibly TRBD2 (6 bases). CDR1 and CDR2 (germline): LNHNV, YYDKDF (reference sequence). This CDR3 comprises 16 residues. Trimming left V 4 bases short and J 0 bases short, with 14 bases between. For the CDR3, the DNA is TGTGCCACCAGCACCATCGAGGGGACTAGCACAGATACGCAGTATTTT. Translated, it gives CATSTIEGTSTDTQYF.

CDR3 loop: CASSVAEGPPEGYTF. The CDR3 bases are TGTGCCAGCAGCGTGGCCGAAGGGCCGCCGGAGGGCTACACCTTC. The chain uses TRBV5-4 and TRBJ1-2; D gene unclear. Deletions cut 4 bases from V and 8 bases from J, with 21 bases between. There are 15 residues in the CDR3. Germline CDR1 reads SGHNT; CDR2 reads YYREEE (reference sequence).

This clone has at least ten counts. The V and J genes are TRBV7-9 and TRBJ2-7; weak D call: TRBD1 (6 bases). The CDR3 is made up of 16 amino acids. Trimming cost V 1 base and J 3 bases, with 16 bases left between them. CDR1 is SEHNR and CDR2 is FQNEAQ in the germline V gene (reference sequence). This CDR3 reads CASSLGGRGIFYEQYF. The CDR3 region has the DNA TGTGCCAGCAGCTTAGGGGGCAGGGGTATATTCTACGAGCAGTACTTC.

The rearrangement joins TRBV5-8 to TRBJ1-3; 9 bases line up with TRBD1. Germline CDR1 reads SGHTS; CDR2 reads YDEGEE. The CDR3 loop spans 15 amino acids. V lost 7 bases and J lost 4; bases outside the gene matches: 9. In DNA form, the CDR3 reads TGTGCCAGCCAGGACAGGGGTGCCGGCGGAAACACCATATATTTT. Translation gives CASQDRGAGGNTIYF.

The chain couples TRBV27 to TRBJ2-7; no definite D call. Looked up from germline, CDR1 is MNHEY and CDR2 is SMNVEV (reference sequence). The CDR3 covers 13 residues. With 3 bases removed from V and 7 bases from J, the gap between germline ends came to 13 bases. The CDR3 region has the DNA TGTGCCAGCAGTTTCGGAACCTTACGGGAGCAGTACTTC. Translating gives CASSFGTLREQYF.

This clone was seen only a few times. The CDR3 bases are TGTGCCGGCAAGGGACAGATGAACACTGAAGCTTTCTTT. Its protein is CAGKGQMNTEAFF. This chain links TRBV2 with TRBJ1-1, with 7 bases aligning to TRBD1. Germline V gene lookup returns CDR1 SNHLY and CDR2 FYNNEI. V was pared by 11 bases and J by 0 bases, with 6 bases of the junction left unmatched. The CDR3 runs 13 residues.

The V gene is TRBV7-6, the J gene TRBJ2-1; 9 nucleotides align to TRBD2. There are 15 residues in the CDR3. Per the germline V gene, CDR1 is SGHVS and CDR2 is FNYEAQ. With 0 bases clipped from V and 5 bases from J, the junction kept 2 bases outside the gene matches. The CDR3 nucleotides are TGTGCCAGCAGCTTAGCTAGCGGGAGTAACAATGAGCAGTTCTTC. Protein product: CASSLASGSNNEQFF.

The V call is TRBV7-9, the J call TRBJ2-1; D gene ambiguous. This CDR3 comprises 17 residues. V was pared by 1 base and J by 5 bases, with 18 bases between. Germline lookup yields CDR1 SEHNR and CDR2 FQNEAQ (reference sequence). Here the CDR3 reads CASSLGRGPVADNEQFF. In nucleotides, the CDR3 is TGTGCCAGCAGCTTAGGGCGCGGACCCGTCGCCGACAATGAGCAGTTCTTC. The full variable domain, completed using reference TRBV7-9 and TRBJ2-1, is DTGVSQNPRHKITKRGQNVTFRCDPISEHNRLYWYRQTLGQGPEFLTYFQNEAQLEKSRLLSDRFSAERPKGSFSTLEIQRTEQGDSAMYLCASSLGRGPVADNEQFFGPGTRLTVL.

This clone came up many times. The chain has TRBV13 and TRBJ2-1; D uncertain. The germline V and J ends were trimmed by 5 bases and 9 bases, with 14 bases remaining between them. Germline V lookup: CDR1 PRHDT, CDR2 FYEKMQ (reference sequence). The CDR3 is 13 amino acids. In DNA form, the CDR3 reads TGTGCCAGCAGCCATCTCGCCCGGAGTGAGCAGTTCTTC. Its protein product is CASSHLARSEQFF.

The gene calls are TRBV5-1 and TRBJ2-7; no definite D call. The germline gives CDR1 SGHRS, CDR2 YFSETQ. V lost 0 bases to trimming and J lost 5 bases, with 12 bases between them. CDR3 length: 14 residues. The CDR3 nucleotides are TGCGCCAGCAGCTTGGGGGCCTCTATTCACGAGCAGTACTTC. Its translation is CASSLGASIHEQYF.

This clone was detected once. The chain links TRBV9 to TRBJ2-7, with 8 bases aligning to TRBD1. CDR3 length equals 15 residues. CDR1 and CDR2 from the germline V gene are SGDLS and YYNGEE. With 3 bases clipped from V and 2 bases from J, the junction kept 7 bases outside the gene matches. DNA of the CDR3: TGTGCCAGCAGCGCAACCGGGACAGGAGCCTACGAGCAGTACTTC. Translated, it gives CASSATGTGAYEQYF.

This clone was picked up one time. V is TRBV4-1 and J is TRBJ2-3, with TRBD1 identical over 9 bases. The ends lost 3 bases at V and 2 bases at J; junction bases unmatched: 9. From germline, CDR1 is MGHRA and CDR2 YSYEKL. The CDR3 contains 17 residues. CDR3 sequence: CASSQVTGGWNTDTQYF. DNA for the CDR3: TGCGCCAGCAGCCAGGTTACAGGGGGCTGGAACACAGATACGCAGTATTTT.

Notes on this clone: One end of the junction is discordant with germline, which a read error may explain. The chain recombines TRBV19 with TRBJ2-7; D is perhaps TRBD1 (7 bases). Germline V gene data show CDR1 as LNHDA and CDR2 as SQIVND (reference sequence). This CDR3 spans 14 amino acids. The chain's CDR3 is CASGMTGTAYEQYF. The CDR3 bases are TGTGCCAGTGGTATGACAGGGACTGCCTACGAGCAGTACTTC.

CDR3 coding DNA: TGCAGCGTTGAATTTCGGGGTAGTATCTACAATGAGCAGTTCTTC. Amino acids: CSVEFRGSIYNEQFF. V gene TRBV29-1 combines with J gene TRBJ2-1; D is perhaps TRBD2 (5 bases). Germline assignment: CDR1 SQVTM and CDR2 ANQGSEA. V lost 2 bases and J 3 bases, leaving 14 bases between the germline ends. This CDR3 spans 15 amino acids.

The chain is built from TRBV7-3 and TRBJ2-3; 9 nucleotides align to TRBD2. Germline trimming cut 5 bases from V and 1 base from J; bases unmatched to any gene: 4. CDR1 and CDR2 from the germline V gene are SGHTA and FQGTGA. CDR3 length: 15 amino acids. The CDR3 here is CASSHIAGGTDTQYF. The CDR3 region has the DNA TGTGCCAGCAGCCACATAGCGGGAGGCACAGATACGCAGTATTTT. The variable domain in full, completed from reference TRBV7-3 and TRBJ2-3, reads GAGVSQTPSNKVTEKGKYVELRCDPISGHTALYWYRQSLGQGPEFLIYFQGTGAADDSGLPNDRFFAVRPEGSVSTLKIQRTERGDSAVYLCASSHIAGGTDTQYFGPGTRLTVL.

The rearrangement uses TRBV29-1 and TRBJ2-2, with no clear D. CDR3 length: 14 residues. The V gene's germline CDR1 is SQVTM and CDR2 ANQGSEA. Trimming pared 1 base from V and 8 bases from J, leaving 14 bases between. The CDR3: CSVEGATNGGELFF. CDR3 in DNA: TGCAGCGTTGAAGGAGCTACTAACGGGGGGGAGCTGTTTTTT.

CDR3: CASWDSLRPGANVLTF. CDR3 coding DNA: TGTGCCAGCTGGGACAGCCTTAGGCCTGGGGCCAACGTCCTGACTTTC. This chain links TRBV5-8 with TRBJ2-6, with 7 bases lining up with TRBD1. The CDR3 runs 16 residues. Losses at the gene ends were 7 bases for V and 2 bases for J; bases not matched to a gene: 9. Germline V lookup: CDR1 SGHTS, CDR2 YDEGEE. Full variable domain (rest looked up from reference TRBV5-8 and TRBJ2-6): EAGVTQSPTHLIKTRGQQATLRCSPISGHTSVYWYQQALGLGLQFLLWYDEGEERNRGNFPPRFSGRQFPNYSSELNVNALELEDSALYLCASWDSLRPGANVLTFGAGSRLTVL.

V is TRBV11-3 and J is TRBJ1-1, with TRBD1 identical over 7 bases. This CDR3 has 15 amino acids. J lost 1 base, V lost 4 bases, and 6 bases had no gene match. CDR1 is SGHNT, CDR2 YENEEA, per germline. The CDR3 loop reads CASSYRTGENTEAFF. The CDR3 region has the DNA TGTGCCAGCAGCTACCGGACAGGAGAGAACACTGAAGCTTTCTTT. Supplemented by reference TRBV11-3 and TRBJ1-1, the full variable domain reads EAGVVQSPRYKIIEKKQPVAFWCNPISGHNTLYWYLQNLGQGPELLIRYENEEAVDDSQLPKDRFSAERLKGVDSTLKIQPAELGDSAVYLCASSYRTGENTEAFFGQGTRLTVV.

The chain employs TRBV7-9 and TRBJ1-4, with no clear D. Germline CDR1 reads SEHNR; CDR2 reads FQNEAQ (reference sequence). V gave up 4 bases and J gave up 8 bases, with 11 bases separating them. The CDR3 extends over 13 amino acids. The CDR3 protein is CASSSLDWEKLFF. DNA for the CDR3: TGTGCCAGCAGCTCACTCGACTGGGAAAAACTGTTTTTT.

The chain joins TRBV10-3 to TRBJ2-1; D remains ambiguous. V dropped 0 bases and J dropped 8 bases, with 11 bases sitting between them. The CDR3 covers 14 residues. From germline, CDR1 is ENHRY and CDR2 SYGVKD. CDR3 bases: TGTGCCATCAGTGAGTCGCCCCTAGGGTATGAGCAGTTCTTC. Its protein product is CAISESPLGYEQFF.

The V gene is TRBV28, the J gene TRBJ2-1, with 11 bases lining up with TRBD2. This CDR3 comprises 17 residues. Trimming took 5 bases from V and 0 from J; bases not matched to a gene: 6. Germline V CDR1 and CDR2: MDHEN, SYDVKM. The CDR3 DNA reads TGTGCCAGCAGTCGTCCTAGCGGGAGGTTCTCCTACAATGAGCAGTTCTTC. Amino acids: CASSRPSGRFSYNEQFF.

The chain combines TRBV29-1 with TRBJ1-1; 9 bases are shared with TRBD1. This CDR3 is built from 17 residues. Trimming removed 6 bases from V and 5 bases from J; junction bases left unmatched: 19. CDR1 and CDR2 (germline): SQVTM, ANQGSEA. The CDR3 DNA reads TGCAGCGTGGATATAGGACAGGGGCCCGCTCAGGGAACTGAAGCTTTCTTT. Amino acids: CSVDIGQGPAQGTEAFF.

V gene TRBV27 combines with J gene TRBJ1-2, with a tentative D call TRBD1 (5 bases). CDR1 and CDR2 (germline): MNHEY, SMNVEV (reference sequence). The CDR3 has 15 amino acids. V was cut by 2 bases and J by 2 bases, with 12 bases left in between. CDR3 coding DNA: TGTGCCAGCAGTTTAGATCCGGGACTGAACTATGGCTACACCTTC. It specifies CASSLDPGLNYGYTF.

The chain is built from TRBV18 and TRBJ2-1, with D perhaps matching TRBD1 or TRBD2 (5 bases each). CDR1 and CDR2 (germline): KGHSH, LQKENI. V shed 3 bases and J shed 2 bases, with 11 bases lying between them. This CDR3 comprises 15 residues. The chain's CDR3 is CASSPGDLPYNEQFF. CDR3 sequence (DNA): TGTGCCAGCTCACCGGGGGACCTTCCCTACAATGAGCAGTTCTTC.

The V call is TRBV5-1, the J call TRBJ2-7; D assignment may be TRBD1 or TRBD2 (5 bases each). CDR1 and CDR2 from the germline V gene are SGHRS and YFSETQ. This CDR3 is 15 amino acids long. Trimming cost V 0 bases and J 4 bases, with 14 bases left between them. CDR3 in DNA: TGCGCCAGCAGCTTGGCGGCGTCCGGGGCATACGAGCAGTACTTC. It translates to CASSLAASGAYEQYF.